The T cell receptor beta chain described here comes from a study of graft-versus-host responses after intestinal transplantation. Looking at the study overall: Grafts that recipients had were multivisceral, liver-intestinal, or isolated intestinal transplants. Study-level findings and limits: Graft-donor T cell macrochimerism in patients accompanied high graft-versus-host to host-versus-graft clonal ratios in allografts. GvH clones were identified in recipient marrow, with some first appearing in ileum or blood.

TCRdb's table, derived via immunoSEQ multiplex PCR, lists solely in-frame clones and lacks some. This table holds around 100,000 clones, about 92% found once. As regards this clone: What it recognizes is unknown.

The CDR3 is 14 amino acids. Looked up from germline, CDR1 is SQVTM and CDR2 is ANQGSEA. Trimming left V 4 bases short and J 2 bases short, with 12 bases between. The source was unstimulated CD4+ T cells sorted from spleen or lymph node cells, collected before transplant. This sequence joins TRBV29-1 and TRBJ2-1, with D possibly matching TRBD1 (5 bases). This clonotype was obtained from a human donor who was the organ donor for an intestinal transplant. The CDR3 sequence: CSVAVGVPYNEQFF. CDR3 nucleotides: TGCAGCGTTGCGGTAGGGGTGCCCTACAATGAGCAGTTCTTC.